Presented here are 15 T cell receptor beta chains from one specimen sequenced in a study of blood T cell repertoires in COVID-19. Clones were sequenced by immunoSEQ multiplex PCR, and TCRdb holds only the in-frame ones, with some missing. Found here are some 170,000 clones, approximately 86% of them singletons; the top ten hold about 1.6%. The material sequenced was peripheral blood. These receptors came from a woman between 45 and 65 years old with acute or convalescent COVID-19.

This clone was found once. This chain links TRBV25-1 with TRBJ1-5; maybe TRBD1 (5 bases). Germline V lookup: CDR1 MGHDK, CDR2 SYGVNS. Trimming pared 6 bases from V and 5 bases from J, leaving 14 bases between. The CDR3 covers 14 residues. The CDR3 DNA sequence: TGTGCCAGCAGGCCCCAACAGGTCCATCAGCCCCAGCATTTT. As protein: CASRPQQVHQPQHF.

The chain joins TRBV29-1 to TRBJ1-3; no definite D call. The CDR3 is made up of 12 amino acids. V was shortened by 2 bases and J by 4 bases, with 6 bases between the two germline ends. In germline, CDR1 is SQVTM, CDR2 ANQGSEA. The CDR3 is CSVELPGNTIYF. CDR3 sequence (DNA): TGCAGCGTTGAACTACCGGGAAACACCATATATTTT. Looking up the rest from reference TRBV29-1 and TRBJ1-3 gives the full variable domain: SAVISQKPSRDICQRGTSLTIQCQVDSQVTMMFWYRQQPGQSLTLIATANQGSEATYESGFVIDKFPISRPNLTFSTLTVSNMSPEDSSIYLCSVELPGNTIYFGEGSWLTVV.

The V call is TRBV19, the J call TRBJ1-5, with a tentative D call TRBD1 (5 bases). The germline V gene encodes CDR1 LNHDA and CDR2 SQIVND (reference sequence). The CDR3 consists of 13 residues. Trimming shortened V by 9 bases and J by 1 base, and 10 bases separated the two germline ends. The CDR3 sequence: CASTGTSNQPQHF. CDR3 DNA sequence: TGTGCCAGCACAGGTACCAGCAATCAGCCCCAGCATTTT.

The rearrangement joins TRBV15 to TRBJ2-7; 8 bases map to TRBD2. The CDR3 covers 14 residues. Trimming took 3 bases from V and 4 from J; bases not matched to a gene: 5. Germline V gene sequence: CDR1 LNHNV, CDR2 YYDKDF (reference sequence). The CDR3 region is CATSRGLDLYEQYF. CDR3 bases: TGTGCCACCAGCAGGGGACTAGATTTATACGAGCAGTACTTC.

This chain connects TRBV18 to TRBJ2-2, with TRBD1 matching over 8 bases. Germline V gene data show CDR1 as KGHSH and CDR2 as LQKENI. V gave up 5 bases and J gave up 5 bases; unmatched junction bases: 7. The length of the CDR3 is 15 residues. This CDR3 is CASSSGQGGTGELFF. The CDR3, as DNA: TGTGCCAGCTCATCCGGACAGGGTGGAACCGGGGAGCTGTTTTTT.

The chain carries TRBV2 and TRBJ1-5; TRBD1 matches 9 bases. CDR3 length: 14 amino acids. The germline V gene has CDR1 SNHLY and CDR2 FYNNEI. The trim removed 6 bases at V and 5 bases at J, leaving 5 bases unmatched. Here the CDR3 DNA reads TGTGCCAGCAGAAAGGGGGACAGGGATCAGCCCCAGCATTTT. This codes for CASRKGDRDQPQHF. Based on the CDR3 plus reference TRBV2 and TRBJ1-5, the full variable domain is EPEVTQTPSHQVTQMGQEVILRCVPISNHLYFYWYRQILGQKVEFLVSFYNNEISEKSEIFDDQFSVERPDGSNFTLKIRSTKLEDSAMYFCASRKGDRDQPQHFGDGTRLSIL.

The CDR3 region is CASSLEPTQTGPGTIYF. The CDR3 nucleotides are TGCGCCAGCAGCTTGGAACCGACCCAAACAGGGCCTGGCACCATATATTTT. The chain employs TRBV5-1 and TRBJ1-3; weak D call: TRBD1 (6 bases). This CDR3 has 17 amino acids. Deletions cut 0 bases from V and 9 bases from J, with 22 bases between. Germline V gene data show CDR1 as SGHRS and CDR2 as YFSETQ.

The DNA for the CDR3 is TGTGCCAGCAGATCGGGACACTTGGGCTACGAGCAGTACTTC. This translates into CASRSGHLGYEQYF. The chain has TRBV11-2 and TRBJ2-7, with D tentatively TRBD1 (6 bases). Per germline, CDR1 SGHAT and CDR2 FQNNGV. CDR3 size: 14 residues. V dropped 6 bases and J dropped 3 bases, with 15 bases sitting between them.

The rearrangement links TRBV7-9 to TRBJ1-2; 9 nucleotides match TRBD1. Germline lookup yields CDR1 SEHNR and CDR2 FQNEAQ (reference sequence). The CDR3 totals 11 residues. Unmatched junction bases numbered 4, after V lost 8 bases and J lost 9 bases. The CDR3 spells CASADRGSYTF. The CDR3 DNA follows: TGTGCCAGCGCGGACAGGGGTAGCTACACCTTC.

The chain joins TRBV6-2 or TRBV6-3 to TRBJ2-3; TRBD2 matches at 13 bases. The CDR3 spans 16 residues. The J segment lost 5 bases and the V segment lost 2 bases, leaving 4 bases of the junction unmatched. CDR1 and CDR2 from the germline V gene are MNHEY and SVGEGT. This CDR3 reads CASSYRTSGRVDTQYF. CDR3 DNA: TGTGCCAGCAGTTACAGAACTAGCGGGAGGGTAGATACGCAGTATTTT.

This clone turned up a few times. The chain couples TRBV19 to TRBJ1-1; 10 bases are shared with TRBD1. Germline lookup yields CDR1 LNHDA and CDR2 SQIVND (reference sequence). This CDR3 is built from 14 residues. The trim removed 6 bases at V and 5 bases at J, leaving 6 bases unmatched. This CDR3 reads CASRRTGGGTEAFF. The CDR3 bases are TGTGCCAGTAGGAGGACAGGGGGAGGTACTGAAGCTTTCTTT.

The chain uses TRBV4-2 and TRBJ2-3; possibly TRBD2 for D (6 bases). CDR1 LGHNA and CDR2 YNFKEQ come from the germline V gene. The V end lost 0 bases, the J end lost 7 bases, and 23 bases lay between the germline ends. The CDR3 spans 18 residues. As DNA, the CDR3 is TGTGCCAGCAGCCAAGATTGGTCGATGGGGGGACCCCTAAATACGCAGTATTTT. This translates into CASSQDWSMGGPLNTQYF.

This clone appeared a single time. This chain links TRBV5-6 with TRBJ2-1, with TRBD2 matching 7 bases. The germline V gene has CDR1 SGHDT and CDR2 YYEEEE. The V gene end was trimmed by 3 bases and the J gene end by 7 bases; junction bases not matched to a gene: 13. This CDR3 has 16 residues. This CDR3 is CASSSLRAGVNNEQFF. Written as DNA, the CDR3 is TGTGCCAGCAGCTCCCTTCGGGCGGGAGTTAATAATGAGCAGTTCTTC. The complete variable domain, with remaining parts taken from reference TRBV5-6 and TRBJ2-1, reads DAGVTQSPTHLIKTRGQQVTLRCSPKSGHDTVSWYQQALGQGPQFIFQYYEEEERQRGNFPDRFSGHQFPNYSSELNVNALLLGDSALYLCASSSLRAGVNNEQFFGPGTRLTVL.

V is TRBV5-6 and J is TRBJ1-1, with 8 positions matching TRBD1. Looked up from germline, CDR1 is SGHDT and CDR2 is YYEEEE. V lost 1 base to trimming and J lost 1 base; unmatched junction nucleotides: 12. The CDR3 is 18 residues long. The CDR3 bases are TGTGCCAGCAGCTTGCTGGGACAGGCCCAATTCGGGAACACTGAAGCTTTCTTT. Encoded protein: CASSLLGQAQFGNTEAFF.

V and J are TRBV18 and TRBJ1-6; 10 bases agree with TRBD1. The V gene end was trimmed by 4 bases and the J gene end by 8 bases; junction bases not matched to a gene: 8. CDR3 size: 16 residues. Germline V gene sequence: CDR1 KGHSH, CDR2 LQKENI. The CDR3 coding sequence is TGTGCCAGCTCACTCAGTACCGGGACAGGGGATTCACCCCTCCACTTT. The encoded protein is CASSLSTGTGDSPLHF.